This passage covers 14 T cell receptor beta chains from one sample sequenced in a study of T cells after yellow fever vaccination (dated 2019 in TCRdb). In the paper's terms, the treatment or condition label means: live attenuated yellow fever vaccine strain. Library preparation employed 5' RACE. The sequencer listed for this sample is Illumina HiSeq 2500. Clones were called with MiXCR by TCRdb after fastp trimmed the public reads at Q25, and only in-frame beta chains were retained. All rows with the same CDR3 protein become a single entry with the most common DNA and genes. For this sample the table gives 500,000 to 550,000 distinct CDR3 sequences, of which just over 20% were detected only once. The top ten clones comprise roughly a sixth of the sample. This specimen was PBMCs, taken roughly 23 days after the first yellow fever vaccination. These receptors all come from a man aged 18 to 29 who received the YFV17D yellow fever vaccine.

This clonotype occurred a few times. The J gene is TRBJ2-3, the V gene TRBV24-1, with TRBD1 as a possible D gene (6 bases). The CDR3 contains 16 residues. With 0 bases removed from V and 4 bases from J, the gap between germline ends came to 13 bases. Per the germline V gene, CDR1 is KGHDR and CDR2 is SFDVKD. The CDR3 protein is CATSDLRRGGPDTQYF. CDR3 DNA sequence: TGTGCCACCAGTGATTTGCGACGAGGGGGTCCAGATACGCAGTATTTT.

This clonotype was seen only a few times. The V call is TRBV4-1, the J call TRBJ1-5; a weak D match, TRBD1 (6 bases). The CDR3 totals 16 residues. V dropped 3 bases and J dropped 5 bases, with 17 bases sitting between them. Germline CDR1 and CDR2: MGHRA and YSYEKL. The CDR3 region is CASSQHRQVNYQPQHF. CDR3 sequence (DNA): TGCGCCAGCAGCCAGCATAGACAGGTTAATTATCAGCCCCAGCATTTT.

The CDR3 reads CASSYTRGLPGNTIYF. DNA of the CDR3: TGTGCCAGCAGTTACACACGGGGCCTACCTGGAAACACCATATATTTT. The chain has TRBV6-5 and TRBJ1-3; D is perhaps TRBD1 (5 bases). This CDR3 comprises 16 residues. The ends were cut back, 2 bases at V and 2 bases at J, with 13 bases in the middle. Germline V CDR1 and CDR2: MNHEY, SVGAGI.

This clonotype came up a few times. Compared with germline, one end of the junction differs, possibly owing to a read error. The J gene is TRBJ2-5, the V gene TRBV11-2; no firm D call. This CDR3 spans 12 amino acids. Germline lookup yields CDR1 SGHAT and CDR2 FQNNGV. DNA for the CDR3: TGTGCTAGCAGAGGCAGACAAGAGACCCAGTACTTC. Translation gives CASRGRQETQYF.

CDR3 sequence reads: CATGRGRNSPLHF. CDR3 in DNA: TGTGCCACCGGAAGGGGGCGTAATTCACCCCTCCACTTT. The chain couples TRBV27 to TRBJ1-6; TRBD1 agrees at 7 bases. CDR3 size: 13 residues. From germline, CDR1 is MNHEY and CDR2 SMNVEV (reference sequence). Germline trimming cut 10 bases from V and 6 bases from J; bases unmatched to any gene: 6.

This clonotype has a handful of counts. V usage is TRBV4-3 and J usage is TRBJ2-1; D is possibly TRBD1 (6 bases). The CDR3 extends over 16 amino acids. V lost 0 bases and J lost 4, with 13 bases in between. Germline V CDR1 and CDR2: LGHNA, YSLEER. Here the CDR3 reads CASSQDLGDKYNEQFF. CDR3 DNA sequence: TGCGCCAGCAGCCAAGATCTCGGGGACAAGTACAATGAGCAGTTCTTC.

This clonotype was counted at least ten times. The chain uses TRBV30 and TRBJ1-1; D perhaps matches TRBD1 (5 bases). Trimming pared 1 base from V and 3 bases from J, leaving 9 bases between. Germline V gene data show CDR1 as GTSNPN and CDR2 as SVGIG (reference sequence). The CDR3 sequence is 13 residues long. The DNA for the CDR3 is TGTGCCTGGAGTGGCGAGGGGTACACTGAAGCTTTCTTT. Protein product: CAWSGEGYTEAFF.

This sequence joins TRBV5-1 and TRBJ2-3; D not certain. The length of the CDR3 is 14 residues. V gave up 2 bases and J gave up 2 bases, with 9 bases separating them. Germline lookup yields CDR1 SGHRS and CDR2 YFSETQ. CDR3 amino acids: CASSFTGSTDTQYF. CDR3 sequence (DNA): TGCGCCAGCAGCTTCACCGGGTCCACAGATACGCAGTATTTT. The full variable domain, completed using reference TRBV5-1 and TRBJ2-3, is KAGVTQTPRYLIKTRGQQVTLSCSPISGHRSVSWYQQTPGQGLQFLFEYFSETQRNKGNFPGRFSGRQFSNSRSEMNVSTLELGDSALYLCASSFTGSTDTQYFGPGTRLTVL.

This clonotype has more than one count but fewer than ten. The chain recombines TRBV10-3 with TRBJ2-7; D is tentatively TRBD1 or TRBD2 (7 bases each). The CDR3 has 14 residues. V was shortened by 3 bases and J by 4 bases, with 13 bases between the two germline ends. Germline V gene sequence: CDR1 ENHRY, CDR2 SYGVKD. The CDR3 protein is CAISERQGGYEQYV. The CDR3 nucleotides are TGTGCCATCAGTGAAAGGCAGGGGGGGTACGAGCAGTACGTC.

The chain has TRBV18 and TRBJ2-7, with TRBD1 identical over 7 bases. The J segment lost 5 bases and the V segment lost 3 bases, leaving 4 bases of the junction unmatched. Germline loops: CDR1 KGHSH, CDR2 LQKENI. CDR3 length: 13 residues. This CDR3 is CASSPGQYNEQYV. In nucleotides, the CDR3 is TGTGCCAGCTCACCGGGACAGTACAACGAGCAGTACGTC.

The chain carries TRBV12-3 or TRBV12-4 and TRBJ2-1; TRBD2 might be the D (6 bases). This CDR3 comprises 15 residues. Trimming stripped 0 bases from V and 5 bases from J, with 11 bases between. The CDR3: CASSLARRDHNEQFF. The CDR3 bases are TGTGCCAGCAGTTTAGCGCGGCGGGACCACAATGAGCAGTTCTTC.

With regard to this clonotype: A much larger clone lies a single base off, so this may be a read error. The rearrangement joins TRBV20-1 to TRBJ2-1; unclear D gene. Germline V gene sequence: CDR1 DFQATT, CDR2 SNEGSKA (reference sequence). The CDR3 consists of 11 residues. CDR3 DNA: TGCAGTGCTAGAGATTTAAATGAGCTGTTCTTC. Its protein product is CSARDLNELFF.

This clonotype was observed a handful of times. The chain recombines TRBV12-3 or TRBV12-4 with TRBJ2-2; 10 nucleotides match TRBD1. Trimming took 8 bases from V and 6 from J; bases not matched to a gene: 9. The CDR3 has 15 amino acids. The DNA of the CDR3 is TGTGCCAGCCGACCCGGGACAGGGGTCGCCGGGGAGCTGTTTTTT. Its translation is CASRPGTGVAGELFF.

CDR3 DNA: TGCGCCAGCAGCTTACTAGTGCCCACCGGGGAGCTGTTTTTT. Its protein is CASSLLVPTGELFF. The genes are TRBV5-1 and TRBJ2-2; D might be TRBD2 (5 bases). The germline V gene encodes CDR1 SGHRS and CDR2 YFSETQ. The CDR3 has 14 amino acids. V lost 2 bases to trimming and J lost 4 bases, with 9 bases between them.